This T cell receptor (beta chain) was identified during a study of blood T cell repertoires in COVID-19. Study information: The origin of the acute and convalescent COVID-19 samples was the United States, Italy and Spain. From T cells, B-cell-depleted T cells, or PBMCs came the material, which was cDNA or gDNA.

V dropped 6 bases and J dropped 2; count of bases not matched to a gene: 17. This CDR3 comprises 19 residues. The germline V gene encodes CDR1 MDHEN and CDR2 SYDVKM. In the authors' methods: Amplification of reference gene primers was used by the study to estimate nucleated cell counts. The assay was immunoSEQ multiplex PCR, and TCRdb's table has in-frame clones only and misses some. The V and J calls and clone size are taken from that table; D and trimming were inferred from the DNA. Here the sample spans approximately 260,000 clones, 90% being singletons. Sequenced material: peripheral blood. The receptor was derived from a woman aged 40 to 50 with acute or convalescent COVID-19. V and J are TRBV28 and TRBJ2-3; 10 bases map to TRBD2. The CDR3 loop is CASSPSTVLAGRPTDTQYF. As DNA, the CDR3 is TGTGCCAGCAGCCCTTCCACCGTACTAGCGGGGAGACCCACAGATACGCAGTATTTT.